This TCR beta chain was captured by sequencing in a study of tumor-infiltrating lymphocytes in primary liver carcinoma. Study-level information: Sample yields, roughly 3.5 to 7.13 million productive TCRbeta reads, were similar across the tissue types.

Starting material for RNA and DNA co-extraction consisted of roughly 19-31 mg of unsorted bulk tissue. Resection treated the patients' primary liver carcinoma. A primer in the constant region served to generate TCR beta cDNA from roughly 550 ng of total RNA. Three nested multiplex PCR rounds, a slightly modified ARM-PCR method, built the TCR beta libraries. In the first two PCR rounds, TRBV1-TRBV30 forward primers were paired with a C-beta reverse primer, and each round lasted approximately 10 cycles. TCRdb called the multiplex PCR reads again in MiXCR, with one record for every CDR3 protein. The table lists 90,000 to 100,000 distinct CDR3 sequences, about three quarters of them singletons. This CDR3 is built from 20 residues. The germline CDR1 and CDR2 sequences are MNHEY and SVGAGI. The V gene end was trimmed by 8 bases and the J gene end by 0 bases; junction bases not matched to a gene: 20. Overall study results and limits: With p = 0.039, the top-250-clone fraction in tumors significantly exceeded that in blood.

This clonotype was detected many times. Its target is not known. The V gene is TRBV6-5, the J gene TRBJ2-1; TRBD2 matches at 9 bases. This receptor was taken from a woman aged 55-69 years with primary liver carcinoma and hepatitis B virus infection. The specimen sequenced was liver tumor tissue from sampling region 5. Specified subset: tumor region T5, tumor centre. Written as DNA, the CDR3 is TGTGCCAGCGGTCCACGAACTAGCGGGTCTCTGGTGAGCTCCTACAATGAGCAGTTCTTC. Its protein product is CASGPRTSGSLVSSYNEQFF.